These T cell receptor beta chains were read from a single sample in a study of cytomegalovirus exposure and HLA in healthy donors. Sequencing used immunoSEQ multiplex PCR; TCRdb keeps in-frame clones, though not all of them. The table for this sample gives about 74,000 clones. What was sequenced was PBMCs. Source of these receptors: a female donor in good health and CMV-seropositive. Both conserved end residues are part of each CDR3. A D gene is named only where the DNA matches it firmly.

cdr3_nt cdr3_aa j_call v_call d_call
TGTGCCAGCAGCCCTCAGTGGAGCGGGGGGGCCGGAGACGAGCAGTACTTC CASSPQWSGGAGDEQYF TRBJ2-7 TRBV7-2 TRBD2
TGCGCCAGCAGCAACCGACAGGGTAGCACAGATACGCAGTATTTT CASSNRQGSTDTQYF TRBJ2-3 TRBV5-1 TRBD1
TGTGCCACCAGCAGAGTACCGAGCGGGGAGCTGTTTTTT CATSRVPSGELFF TRBJ2-2 TRBV15 .
TGTGCCAGCTCGCAACAGGTGCCCCCCACAGATACGCAGTATTTT CASSQQVPPTDTQYF TRBJ2-3 TRBV18 .
TGTGCCAGTAGTAACCGTGAGGATGAGCAGTTCTTC CASSNREDEQFF TRBJ2-1 TRBV19 .
TGTGCCAGCAGCCGACTACGGGGACAGGGGATTGGCTACACCTTC CASSRLRGQGIGYTF TRBJ1-2 TRBV6-5 TRBD1
TGTGCCAGCAGCCCGAGGGGACTAGCTGTCGTTCCCTTCAATGAGCAGTTCTTC CASSPRGLAVVPFNEQFF TRBJ2-1 TRBV7-8 TRBD2
TGTGCCTGGCGGACACAACCTTACGAGCAGTACTTC CAWRTQPYEQYF TRBJ2-7 TRBV30 .
TGTGCCAGCAGCTTAGCCTCAGGGGCCTATAACTCCTACGAGCAGTACTTC CASSLASGAYNSYEQYF TRBJ2-7 TRBV11-2 .
TGTGCCAGCAGCTTAGAAGGGGTTGGGTCACCCCTCCACTTT CASSLEGVGSPLHF TRBJ1-6 TRBV13 .
TGTGCCAGCAGTGGGGGACTAACTACTGGGGGCGGGGAGCTGTTTTTT CASSGGLTTGGGELFF TRBJ2-2 TRBV2 TRBD2
TGTGCCAGTACCTGGGGACAGGGAATAACTGAAGCTTTCTTT CASTWGQGITEAFF TRBJ1-1 TRBV19 TRBD1
TGTGCCAGCAGCCCCCCCCTTGTCAGGGGCCTGAACACTGAAGCTTTCTTT CASSPPLVRGLNTEAFF TRBJ1-1 TRBV11-2 .